This entry lists 29 T cell receptor beta chains sequenced from one sample in a study of blood T cell repertoires in COVID-19. The table came from immunoSEQ multiplex PCR; TCRdb's copy has only in-frame clones and leaves some out. The sample yields some 200,000 clones, 94% seen once. Sequenced input: peripheral blood. These TCRs come from a man younger than 45 with COVID-19, enrolled during active disease.

The J gene is TRBJ1-2, the V gene TRBV5-6, with TRBD1 matching over 10 bases. Germline CDR1 reads SGHDT; CDR2 reads YYEEEE. The CDR3 is made up of 16 amino acids. The junction had 12 bases not matched to a gene; V was cut back by 3 bases and J by 7 bases. The CDR3 nucleotides are TGTGCCAGCAGCTCGACAGGGGGCGAGGTCGGCGTTGGCTACACCTTC. It translates to CASSSTGGEVGVGYTF.

For this clone: The identical CDR3 is also encoded by other nucleotide sequences in the sample. This chain links TRBV19 with TRBJ2-5, with D tentatively TRBD2 (5 bases). This CDR3 is built from 12 residues. CDR1 and CDR2 from the germline V gene are LNHDA and SQIVND (reference sequence). V lost 5 bases to trimming and J lost 2 bases, with 6 bases between them. The CDR3 coding sequence is TGTGCCAGTAGTCGGGGACAAGAGACCCAGTACTTC. Protein product: CASSRGQETQYF.

This chain joins TRBV30 and TRBJ1-4; 7 bases are shared with TRBD1. The CDR3 contains 13 residues. The junction had 6 bases not matched to a gene; V was cut back by 5 bases and J by 6 bases. The germline CDR1 and CDR2 sequences are GTSNPN and SVGIG (reference sequence). As DNA, the CDR3 is TGTGCCTGGCCGGGACAGAGTTATGAAAAACTGTTTTTT. Protein: CAWPGQSYEKLFF. Full variable domain (outside the CDR3, taken from reference TRBV30 and TRBJ1-4): SQTIHQWPATLVQPVGSPLSLECTVEGTSNPNLYWYRQAAGRGLQLLFYSVGIGQISSEVPQNLSASRPQDRQFILSSKKLLLSDSGFYLCAWPGQSYEKLFFGSGTQLSVL.

CDR3: CASSIRGPGSFTYEQYF. The CDR3 nucleotides are TGCGCCAGTTCCATCAGGGGCCCGGGGAGTTTTACCTACGAGCAGTACTTC. The genes are TRBV5-1 and TRBJ2-7; perhaps TRBD1 as D (6 bases). Germline V CDR1 and CDR2: SGHRS, YFSETQ. CDR3 length: 17 residues. The ends were cut back, 8 bases at V and 2 bases at J, with 26 bases in the middle.

The chain recombines TRBV18 with TRBJ1-2, with TRBD1 matching over 12 bases. The V segment lost 7 bases and the J segment 6 bases; nucleotides outside the gene matches: 6. Germline lookup yields CDR1 KGHSH and CDR2 LQKENI. The CDR3 is made up of 14 amino acids. The CDR3 protein is CASWPGQGANGYTF. Written as DNA, the CDR3 is TGTGCCAGCTGGCCGGGACAGGGGGCGAATGGCTACACCTTC.

V and J are TRBV7-2 and TRBJ1-5; 8 nucleotides match TRBD1. The CDR3 runs to 15 residues. The V gene's germline CDR1 is SGHTA and CDR2 FQGNSA. J gave up 2 bases and V 1 base, and 1 base lay outside the gene matches. The DNA for the CDR3 is TGTGCCAGCAGCTTAGAACAGGGGGGCAATCAGCCCCAGCATTTT. This gives the protein CASSLEQGGNQPQHF.

The gene calls are TRBV18 and TRBJ1-5; the D is unclear. Trimming shortened V by 6 bases and J by 7 bases, and 13 bases separated the two germline ends. This CDR3 has 13 amino acids. Germline V gene data show CDR1 as KGHSH and CDR2 as LQKENI. The chain's CDR3 is CASSRLGRQPQHF. The DNA for the CDR3 is TGTGCCAGCTCGCGACTGGGGAGGCAGCCCCAGCATTTT.

V is TRBV25-1 and J is TRBJ1-1, with 7 bases lining up with TRBD1. CDR3 size: 16 residues. J was trimmed by 11 bases and V by 3 bases; bases with no gene match: 18. CDR1 MGHDK and CDR2 SYGVNS come from the germline V gene. The CDR3 sequence: CASSDLQGMGRLIAFF. The DNA of the CDR3 is TGTGCCAGCAGTGATTTACAGGGGATGGGGCGATTGATTGCTTTCTTT.

The chain joins TRBV5-1 to TRBJ2-5, with TRBD2 as a possible D gene (5 bases). The CDR3 has 13 amino acids. Between the trimmed V and J ends, which lost 3 bases and 5 bases, there was a span of 11 bases. The V gene's germline CDR1 is SGHRS and CDR2 YFSETQ. The DNA of the CDR3 is TGCGCCAGCAGCTCTGGGAGTCGGGAGACCCAGTACTTC. This codes for CASSSGSRETQYF. The entire variable domain, with the rest obtained from reference TRBV5-1 and TRBJ2-5, is as follows: KAGVTQTPRYLIKTRGQQVTLSCSPISGHRSVSWYQQTPGQGLQFLFEYFSETQRNKGNFPGRFSGRQFSNSRSEMNVSTLELGDSALYLCASSSGSRETQYFGPGTRLLVL.

V usage is TRBV6-5 and J usage is TRBJ2-6; D is ambiguous. This CDR3 is built from 15 residues. Germline lookup yields CDR1 MNHEY and CDR2 SVGAGI. V was shortened by 7 bases and J by 2 bases, with 12 bases between the two germline ends. The chain's CDR3 is CASIATGAGANVLTF. The CDR3 DNA sequence: TGTGCCAGCATTGCTACTGGAGCTGGGGCCAACGTCCTGACTTTC.

V and J are TRBV27 and TRBJ1-2; TRBD1 aligns across 9 bases. The CDR3 sequence is 13 residues long. With V trimmed by 10 bases and J by 8 bases, 11 bases remained unmatched. Per germline, CDR1 MNHEY and CDR2 SMNVEV (reference sequence). CDR3: CATTGTGRDGYTF. CDR3 DNA sequence: TGTGCCACCACGGGGACAGGGAGGGACGGCTACACCTTC.

The chain joins TRBV5-1 to TRBJ1-1; D possibly corresponds to TRBD1 (5 bases). Looked up from germline, CDR1 is SGHRS and CDR2 is YFSETQ. The CDR3 contains 15 residues. The V gene lost 2 bases and the J gene lost 3 bases, with 14 bases spanning the gap. The CDR3: CASSFTGGGDTEAFF. CDR3 in DNA: TGCGCCAGCAGCTTTACCGGGGGAGGGGACACTGAAGCTTTCTTT.

The V call is TRBV5-7, the J call TRBJ2-7, with TRBD2 as a possible D gene (5 bases). TRBV5-7 is filed as an ORF, its function uncertain. The CDR3 is 17 amino acids. V was pared by 3 bases and J by 2 bases, with 21 bases between. CDR3: CASSSSGLRLVTYEQYF. Written as DNA, the CDR3 is TGTGCCAGCAGCTCGTCGGGGTTACGGCTGGTTACCTACGAGCAGTACTTC.

This chain uses TRBV25-1 with TRBJ1-3; D gene uncertain. V was shortened by 3 bases and J by 3 bases, with 9 bases between the two germline ends. The CDR3 loop spans 14 amino acids. Germline-derived CDR1 and CDR2 are MGHDK and SYGVNS. DNA of the CDR3: TGTGCCAGCAGTGATAACGTCGGTGGAAACACCATATATTTT. As protein: CASSDNVGGNTIYF.

This chain links TRBV30 with TRBJ1-4, with no clear D. Germline lookup yields CDR1 GTSNPN and CDR2 SVGIG (reference sequence). The ends were cut back, 4 bases at V and 5 bases at J, with 8 bases in the middle. CDR3 length equals 12 residues. The CDR3 loop reads CAWNKQNEKLFF. DNA of the CDR3: TGTGCCTGGAATAAGCAAAATGAAAAACTGTTTTTT.

This chain connects TRBV6-1 to TRBJ1-3; D call uncertain. The germline CDR1 and CDR2 sequences are MNHNS and SASEGT. The CDR3 runs 15 residues. V was shortened by 2 bases and J by 8 bases, with 16 bases between the two germline ends. The CDR3 DNA follows: TGTGCCAGCAGTGAAATCGGGGAGGTCGGTTACACCATATATTTT. Translation: CASSEIGEVGYTIYF.

The rearrangement uses TRBV5-6 and TRBJ1-1; D remains unclear. The ends were cut back, 2 bases at V and 3 bases at J, with 11 bases in the middle. CDR1 SGHDT and CDR2 YYEEEE come from the germline V gene. This CDR3 has 14 amino acids. Written as DNA, the CDR3 is TGTGCCAGCAGCTTAGTGCCTGAGGACACTGAAGCTTTCTTT. Translating it yields CASSLVPEDTEAFF. Full variable domain (outside the CDR3, taken from reference TRBV5-6 and TRBJ1-1): DAGVTQSPTHLIKTRGQQVTLRCSPKSGHDTVSWYQQALGQGPQFIFQYYEEEERQRGNFPDRFSGHQFPNYSSELNVNALLLGDSALYLCASSLVPEDTEAFFGQGTRLTVV.

This clone was found once. The V call is TRBV30, the J call TRBJ1-1; D is ambiguous. Germline lookup yields CDR1 GTSNPN and CDR2 SVGIG (reference sequence). Trimming removed 2 bases from V and 7 bases from J, with 8 bases in between. The CDR3 is 11 residues long. This CDR3 reads CAWSFGLEAFF. CDR3 in DNA: TGTGCCTGGAGTTTCGGACTTGAAGCTTTCTTT. The variable domain in full, completed from reference TRBV30 and TRBJ1-1, reads SQTIHQWPATLVQPVGSPLSLECTVEGTSNPNLYWYRQAAGRGLQLLFYSVGIGQISSEVPQNLSASRPQDRQFILSSKKLLLSDSGFYLCAWSFGLEAFFGQGTRLTVV.

This clone was observed a single time. The chain couples TRBV6-7 to TRBJ1-3; D is unresolved. TRBV6-7 is an open reading frame whose function is uncertain. V lost 4 bases and J lost 0, with 19 bases in between. There are 18 residues in the CDR3. In nucleotides, the CDR3 is TGTGCCAGCAGTTCCCGCAGGCAACTTACTTCCTCTGGAAACACCATATATTTT. This translates into CASSSRRQLTSSGNTIYF.

This clone showed up just once. The V call is TRBV21-1, the J call TRBJ2-2; TRBD2, as called in the table, went unchecked against the DNA. TRBV21-1 is a recognized pseudogene. The CDR3 sequence is 17 residues long. In nucleotides, the CDR3 is TGTGCCAGCAGCAAAGGGACTAGCCAGGGCGGGACCGGGGAGCTGTTTTTT. It codes for CASSKGTSQGGTGELFF.

This clone has a single count. This chain uses TRBV13 with TRBJ2-7; 7 bases map to TRBD1. The V gene's germline CDR1 is PRHDT and CDR2 FYEKMQ (reference sequence). This CDR3 region has 12 residues. V gave up 1 base and J gave up 7 bases; unmatched junction bases: 1. CDR3 DNA sequence: TGTGCCAGCAGCTTAGTGGACAGGGAGCAGTACTTC. Its translation is CASSLVDREQYF.

The J gene is TRBJ1-2, the V gene TRBV6-5; 9 nucleotides agree with TRBD1. V lost 6 bases and J lost 6; bases outside the gene matches: 5. CDR3 length: 13 residues. Per the germline V gene, CDR1 is MNHEY and CDR2 is SVGAGI. CDR3 amino acids: CASRRDRVDGYTF. CDR3 in DNA: TGTGCCAGCAGAAGGGACAGGGTAGATGGCTACACCTTC.

This rearrangement joins TRBV3-1 (or the pseudogene TRBV3-2) to TRBJ1-4, with D possibly TRBD1 on 5 matching bases. The CDR3 extends over 15 amino acids. CDR1 and CDR2 from the germline V gene are LGHDT and YNNKEL (reference sequence). Trimming took 1 base from V and 6 from J, leaving 12 bases between them. CDR3 sequence (DNA): TGTGCCAGCAGCCAAGTTCCAGGGAAGGATGAAAAACTGTTTTTT. Its translation is CASSQVPGKDEKLFF.

The gene calls are TRBV19 and TRBJ2-4, with TRBD2 identical over 7 bases. The CDR3 spans 16 residues. V shed 6 bases, J shed 3 bases, and the junction held 11 bases outside the gene matches. Germline V gene lookup returns CDR1 LNHDA and CDR2 SQIVND (reference sequence). CDR3 protein: CASRASTGGGKNIQYF. In nucleotides, the CDR3 is TGTGCCAGTAGGGCCTCGACGGGGGGAGGCAAAAACATTCAGTACTTC.

The chain recombines TRBV6-5 with TRBJ2-7; 7 bases fit TRBD1. Trimming at V came to 6 bases and at J to 0 bases, leaving 8 bases not matched to a gene. The CDR3 runs 15 residues. Per germline, CDR1 MNHEY and CDR2 SVGAGI. This chain's CDR3 is CASSFRDSYSYEQYF. The CDR3 DNA follows: TGTGCCAGCAGCTTCCGGGACAGCTACTCCTACGAGCAGTACTTC.

J is TRBJ1-1 and V is TRBV5-1; 7 bases match TRBD1. J was trimmed by 7 bases and V by 0 bases; bases with no gene match: 9. This CDR3 spans 15 amino acids. The germline V gene encodes CDR1 SGHRS and CDR2 YFSETQ. The chain's CDR3 is CASSLDPDRVNEAFF. CDR3 nucleotide sequence: TGCGCCAGCAGCTTGGATCCCGACAGGGTTAATGAAGCTTTCTTT.

This clone was recorded only once. The rearrangement links TRBV6-5 to TRBJ1-3; TRBD1 might be the D (5 bases). The CDR3 length is 14 residues. CDR1 and CDR2 (germline): MNHEY, SVGAGI. V was cut by 2 bases and J by 2 bases, with 7 bases left in between. CDR3 in amino acids: CASSYGRAGNTIYF. Written as DNA, the CDR3 is TGTGCCAGCAGTTACGGCAGGGCTGGAAACACCATATATTTT.

V usage is TRBV9 and J usage is TRBJ1-4; D not certain. V lost 1 base, J lost 8 bases, and 18 bases lay in between. CDR1 SGDLS and CDR2 YYNGEE come from the germline V gene. CDR3 size: 16 residues. In nucleotides, the CDR3 is TGTGCCAGCAGCGTAAGCCCCTCATCCGGAGGGGAAAAACTGTTTTTT. Its protein is CASSVSPSSGGEKLFF.

This rearrangement joins TRBV19 to TRBJ1-6; 8 nucleotides align to TRBD1. Germline values: CDR1 LNHDA, CDR2 SQIVND (reference sequence). This CDR3 has 14 amino acids. V trimming: 6 bases; J trimming: 7 bases; junction bases outside the gene matches: 5. The chain's CDR3 is CASRTTGDNSPLHF. Written as DNA, the CDR3 is TGTGCCAGTAGAACGACAGGGGACAATTCACCCCTCCACTTT.